The 8 T cell receptor beta chains below all came from one sample that was sequenced in a study of early T cells in non-severe SARS-CoV-2 infection. TCRdb processed the 5' RACE reads anew with MiXCR; each CDR3 protein has one entry. The table lists 50,000 to 60,000 distinct CDR3 sequences, about 10% of them singletons. Sequencing input: whole blood. These receptor sequences come from an adult who was a healthcare worker with PCR-confirmed SARS-CoV-2 infection or an uninfected control (not recorded which).

The gene calls are TRBV7-3 and TRBJ2-2; D unclear. CDR3 size: 14 residues. The germline CDR1 and CDR2 sequences are SGHTA and FQGTGA. The V end lost 2 bases, the J end lost 1 base, and 5 bases lay between the germline ends. CDR3 nucleotides: TGTGCCAGCAGCTTATGGGAGAACACCGGGGAGCTGTTTTTT. It specifies CASSLWENTGELFF.

At least ten counts were recorded for this clonotype. The V gene is TRBV6-1, the J gene TRBJ1-1; no firm D call. The V and J ends lost 6 bases and 1 base respectively, with 9 bases between them. The CDR3 is 13 amino acids. Per the germline V gene, CDR1 is MNHNS and CDR2 is SASEGT. The CDR3 protein is CASREKGNTEAFF. Written as DNA, the CDR3 is TGTGCCAGCAGAGAAAAAGGGAACACTGAAGCTTTCTTT.

The chain carries TRBV9 and TRBJ2-7; D may be TRBD2 (5 bases). V lost 2 bases, J lost 2 bases, and 17 bases lay in between. Per germline, CDR1 SGDLS and CDR2 YYNGEE. This CDR3 comprises 16 residues. The CDR3 is CASSVGDPAGAYEQYF. CDR3 sequence (DNA): TGTGCCAGCAGCGTTGGGGATCCCGCCGGGGCCTACGAGCAGTACTTC.

This clonotype was seen a single time. The gene calls are TRBV11-2 and TRBJ2-7; the D gene is possibly TRBD2 (6 bases). The germline CDR1 and CDR2 sequences are SGHAT and FQNNGV. This CDR3 is built from 12 residues. Deletions cut 5 bases from V and 6 bases from J, with 11 bases between. CDR3 coding DNA: TGTGCCAGCAGCCGCGTGGGGGGCGAGCAGTACTTC. As protein: CASSRVGGEQYF. The entire variable domain, with the rest obtained from reference TRBV11-2 and TRBJ2-7, is as follows: EAGVAQSPRYKIIEKRQSVAFWCNPISGHATLYWYQQILGQGPKLLIQFQNNGVVDDSQLPKDRFSAERLKGVDSTLKIQPAKLEDSAVYLCASSRVGGEQYFGPGTRLTVT.

This clonotype appeared many times. The genes are TRBV7-3 and TRBJ2-5, with D hard to call. Trimming left V 8 bases short and J 5 bases short, with 27 bases between. The CDR3 extends over 17 amino acids. CDR1 and CDR2 from the germline V gene are SGHTA and FQGTGA. CDR3 sequence: CASSRTGSSPIMETQYF. The DNA for the CDR3 is TGTGCCAGCTCAAGGACCGGTTCCAGTCCTATAATGGAGACCCAGTACTTC.

This clonotype was seen more than once but under ten times. This chain connects TRBV2 to TRBJ1-1, with TRBD1 as a possible D gene (6 bases). The V gene lost 4 bases and the J gene lost 3 bases, with 12 bases spanning the gap. The germline V gene encodes CDR1 SNHLY and CDR2 FYNNEI. The CDR3 runs to 14 residues. Here the CDR3 reads CASSVQGWDTEAFF. DNA for the CDR3: TGTGCCAGCAGTGTACAGGGTTGGGACACTGAAGCTTTCTTT.

This clonotype was detected many times. The V and J genes are TRBV6-2 or TRBV6-3 and TRBJ1-2; 7 nucleotides match TRBD1. This CDR3 spans 15 amino acids. Per the germline V gene, CDR1 is MNHEY and CDR2 is SVGEGT. V was pared by 7 bases and J by 2 bases, with 10 bases of the junction left unmatched. CDR3 protein: CASKPEGAWNYGYTF. The CDR3, as DNA: TGTGCCAGCAAGCCCGAGGGGGCTTGGAACTATGGCTACACCTTC.

The V gene is TRBV7-3, the J gene TRBJ2-1; D may match TRBD1 or TRBD2 (6 bases each). V was shortened by 4 bases and J by 5 bases, with 18 bases between the two germline ends. CDR3 length equals 16 residues. Germline lookup yields CDR1 SGHTA and CDR2 FQGTGA. CDR3 coding DNA: TGTGCCAGCAGCTCATCCGGGGGCCTATTTAACAATGAGCAGTTCTTC. Translated, it gives CASSSSGGLFNNEQFF.